What follows are 10 T cell receptor beta chains derived from one specimen sequenced in a study of beta chain features in type 1 diabetes (dated by TCRdb to the late 2010s). Receptors were amplified or captured by the immunoSEQ multiplex PCR assay. The entire amount of isolated RNA was reverse transcribed using the High Capacity cDNA Reverse Transcription Kit, so the sequenced TCRB transcripts were expressed ones. TCRdb provides this immuneACCESS table in a form limited to in-frame rearrangements. Some clones are lacking; in checked studies, under half of them reflect an unresolved V gene, and why the rest are absent is not known. This sample holds some 300,000 clones; approximately 8% were observed only once. The ten largest clonotypes hold 0.9% to 1.2% of the sample. Sequenced material: central memory CD4+ T cells from blood. The source is a woman younger than 35 in good health.

The table lists this clone with many counts. The chain is built from TRBV2 and TRBJ1-5, with 7 bases lining up with TRBD1. The CDR3 has 18 amino acids. The junction had 18 bases not matched to a gene; V was cut back by 8 bases and J by 2 bases. Germline loops: CDR1 SNHLY, CDR2 FYNNEI. CDR3 sequence (DNA): TGTGCCAGCGGGGTCCGACAGGGCTCCTTTAAGGGCAATCAGCCCCAGCATTTT. It is translated as CASGVRQGSFKGNQPQHF.

The rearrangement uses TRBV29-1 and TRBJ1-4; 8 bases align to TRBD1. With V trimmed by 6 bases and J by 1 base, 7 bases remained unmatched. The CDR3 extends over 15 amino acids. Germline CDR1 reads SQVTM; CDR2 reads ANQGSEA. The CDR3 DNA follows: TGCAGCGTCGCCTCCGGGACAGGAACTAATGAAAAACTGTTTTTT. Translated: CSVASGTGTNEKLFF.

This clone was observed a handful of times. The chain recombines TRBV10-3 with TRBJ2-1, with D possibly matching TRBD2 (7 bases). Trimming took 0 bases from V and 13 from J, leaving 16 bases between them. This CDR3 comprises 14 residues. Germline values: CDR1 ENHRY, CDR2 SYGVKD. The CDR3, as DNA: TGTGCCATCAGTGAGTCCGCCCTTGGGGGGGGCCAGTTCTTC. It yields the protein CAISESALGGGQFF.

The rearrangement joins TRBV19 to TRBJ2-3; 8 bases fit TRBD1. V was pared by 8 bases and J by 1 base, with 11 bases of the junction left unmatched. This CDR3 comprises 16 residues. Germline V gene sequence: CDR1 LNHDA, CDR2 SQIVND (reference sequence). The CDR3 DNA reads as TGTGCCAGTCACCCTTCAGGGGGCGCAGGCACAGATACGCAGTATTTT. It encodes CASHPSGGAGTDTQYF.

V gene TRBV4-2 combines with J gene TRBJ2-3, with D unresolved. The CDR3 has 14 residues. V dropped 4 bases and J dropped 5 bases, with 13 bases sitting between them. CDR1 and CDR2 from the germline V gene are LGHNA and YNFKEQ. The CDR3 nucleotides read TGTGCCAGCAGCCCCCGCCTCCTGGAAGATACGCAGTATTTT. Encoded protein: CASSPRLLEDTQYF.

The V gene is TRBV15, the J gene TRBJ1-4; D gene ambiguous. There are 15 residues in the CDR3. CDR1 and CDR2 from the germline V gene are LNHNV and YYDKDF (reference sequence). The V gene lost 0 bases and the J gene lost 5 bases, with 10 bases spanning the gap. The CDR3 coding sequence is TGTGCCACCAGCAGAGAAAGAGTAAACAATGAAAAACTGTTTTTT. Protein product: CATSRERVNNEKLFF.

The gene calls are TRBV2 and TRBJ1-2; D gene uncertain. The CDR3 is 12 residues long. The V and J ends lost 3 bases and 3 bases respectively, with 5 bases between them. Germline V gene sequence: CDR1 SNHLY, CDR2 FYNNEI. CDR3 residues: CASSDDYYGYTF. Here the CDR3 DNA reads TGTGCCAGCAGTGACGATTACTATGGCTACACCTTC.

CDR3 amino acids: CASSSPADGAGGYTF. In nucleotides, the CDR3 is TGTGCCAGCAGCTCTCCCGCCGACGGGGCTGGGGGCTACACCTTC. J is TRBJ1-2 and V is TRBV5-4, with D perhaps TRBD1 (5 bases). This CDR3 has 15 amino acids. Germline V gene lookup returns CDR1 SGHNT and CDR2 YYREEE (reference sequence). V was trimmed by 3 bases and J by 8 bases, leaving 20 bases between them.

This clone was detected a few times. DNA for the CDR3: TGTGCCAGCAGCCACGGGACACCGAACACCGGGGAGCTGTTTTTT. Translation gives CASSHGTPNTGELFF. V gene TRBV7-7 combines with J gene TRBJ2-2; D is possibly TRBD1 (6 bases). The ends were cut back, 5 bases at V and 0 bases at J, with 10 bases in the middle. Germline-derived CDR1 and CDR2 are SSHAT and FNYEAQ (reference sequence). This CDR3 spans 15 amino acids.

This clone was recorded a few times. This rearrangement joins TRBV6-6 to TRBJ2-4; D may match TRBD1 or TRBD2 (5 bases each). The CDR3 runs to 15 residues. V gave up 8 bases and J gave up 3 bases, with 17 bases separating them. Germline-derived CDR1 and CDR2 are MNHNY and SVGAGI (reference sequence). The DNA of the CDR3 is TGTGCCAGCGGGGGTCGGGTATTTGGCAAAAACATTCAGTACTTC. This sequence encodes CASGGRVFGKNIQYF.